This is a list of T cell receptor beta chains from one sample in a study of CD8+ T cells in alopecia areata. Here immunoSEQ multiplex PCR was the method, and the copy in TCRdb shows in-frame clones only, minus some. The repertoire has about 220,000 clones, about three fifths of them found once; the top ten carry roughly 1.5%. Source: CD4+ T cells sorted from blood, taken at week 4, from a patient treated with tofacitinib. These receptor sequences come from a human donor with alopecia areata. Both conserved end residues are part of each CDR3. A D gene is named only where the DNA matches it firmly. For some rows the clone size is stated as once, few or many, or as a class when expanded; others skip it.

TRBV10-3	TRBJ2-6	.	TRBD1	TGTGCCATCAGTGGGGACAGGAGCGGGGCCAACGTCCTGACTTTC	CAISGDRSGANVLTF
TRBV29-1	TRBJ2-1	.	TRBD2	TGCAGCGTACGAGAGCGGGGCTACAATGAGCAGTTCTTC	CSVRERGYNEQFF
TRBV11-2	TRBJ1-2	few	.	TGTGCCAGCAGCTTAATGTCCGGGAACTATGGCTACACCTTC	CASSLMSGNYGYTF
TRBV7-2	TRBJ1-2	.	.	TGTGCCAGCAGACCAGGGGAGAGCTATGGCTACACCTTC	CASRPGESYGYTF
TRBV7-8	TRBJ2-3	.	TRBD2	TGTGCCAGCAGGCCTAGCGGGGCGACAGATACGCAGTATTTT	CASRPSGATDTQYF
TRBV7-2	TRBJ1-6	.	.	TGTGCCAGCAGCCCACCGTTCTCACCCCTCCACTTT	CASSPPFSPLHF
TRBV9	TRBJ2-2	.	TRBD1	TGTGCCAGCAGCGCTAGCAGAGGACAGGGGACTGGCGGGGAGCTGTTTTTT	CASSASRGQGTGGELFF
TRBV29-1	TRBJ2-1	.	.	TGCAGCGTTGAAAAACAACCGCCGAGCTCCTACAATGAGCAGTTCTTC	CSVEKQPPSSYNEQFF
TRBV10-3	TRBJ2-1	few	.	TGTGCCATCAGTGACCCCCTCTGGGGAAATGAGCAGTTCTTC	CAISDPLWGNEQFF
TRBV15	TRBJ1-2	.	.	TGTGCCACCAGCAGAGCCCCCACCGACGTTCAGGGCTACACCTTC	CATSRAPTDVQGYTF
TRBV6-5	TRBJ1-2	.	TRBD1	TGTGCCAGCATCCCGACAGGGACGTTCCGAGGCTACACCTTC	CASIPTGTFRGYTF
TRBV29-1	TRBJ2-7	.	.	TGCAGCGTTGGTTTGACAGGCGCCGAGCAGTACTTC	CSVGLTGAEQYF
TRBV19	TRBJ1-5	.	TRBD1	TGTGCCAGTATGGGACAGGGAGTGAGGCCCCAGCATTTT	CASMGQGVRPQHF
TRBV29-1	TRBJ1-1	.	.	TGCAGCGTTACCCGCGGGGGGAACACTGAAGCTTTCTTT	CSVTRGGNTEAFF
TRBV5-6	TRBJ2-6	.	.	TGTGCCAGCAGCCCCGTGGGTGGGGCCAACGTCCTGACTTTC	CASSPVGGANVLTF
TRBV5-6	TRBJ1-6	.	.	TGTGCCAGCAGCTTGGGCAGGAATAATTCACCCCTCCACTTT	CASSLGRNNSPLHF
TRBV10-3	TRBJ2-7	few	.	TGTGCCATCAGTGATTATTTGGCAGGCTACGAGCAGTACTTC	CAISDYLAGYEQYF
TRBV2	TRBJ2-3	.	.	TGTGCCAGCAGTGCCTCAGATACGCAGTATTTT	CASSASDTQYF
TRBV14	TRBJ2-5	.	TRBD1	TGTGCCAGCAGCCAAGGAAGGAGACAGGGGGTTTCAGAGACCCAGTACTTC	CASSQGRRQGVSETQYF
TRBV27	TRBJ1-2	.	TRBD1	TGTGCCAGCGCACAGCACGGGACAGCTCTTAGGGGCTACACCTTC	CASAQHGTALRGYTF
TRBV28	TRBJ2-7	once	.	TGTGCCAGCAGGTCAGGGACCTACGAGCAGTACTTC	CASRSGTYEQYF
TRBV30	TRBJ1-4	.	.	TGTGCCTGCATCGCGGGGGCAAAACTGTTTTTT	CACIAGAKLFF
TRBV5-1	TRBJ2-5	.	.	TGCGCCAGCAGCCTCGGACCGAGCGCACAAGAGACCCAGTACTTC	CASSLGPSAQETQYF
TRBV7-2	TRBJ2-5	once	TRBD2	TGTGCCAGCAGTAAGCGGGGTAGTCAAGAGACCCAGTACTTC	CASSKRGSQETQYF
TRBV20-1	TRBJ2-1	.	.	TGCAGTGCGGAAGAGCTTGAGCAGTTCTTC	CSAEELEQFF
TRBV6-1	TRBJ1-5	.	.	TGTGCCAGCAGTTGGCAGGGAAGGAATCAGCCCCAGCATTTT	CASSWQGRNQPQHF
TRBV14	TRBJ1-1	.	TRBD1	TGTGCCAGCAGCCACAACAGGGGCCTGTACACTGAAGCTTTCTTT	CASSHNRGLYTEAFF
TRBV15	TRBJ2-1	.	TRBD1	TGTGCCACCAGCCGCGCCGGGACAGACCCCAATGAGCAGTTCTTC	CATSRAGTDPNEQFF
TRBV4-1	TRBJ2-1	few	.	TGCGCCAGCAGCCAAGAGCTACAAGGGGGTCAGCAGTTCTTC	CASSQELQGGQQFF
TRBV5-1	TRBJ2-3	.	TRBD2	TGCGCCAGCAGCCTCATTGGCGGGGGTAGCACAGATACGCAGTATTTT	CASSLIGGGSTDTQYF
TRBV4-3	TRBJ2-6	.	.	TGCGCCAGCAGCAGGACGGCCGCCAACGTCCTGACTTTC	CASSRTAANVLTF
TRBV29-1	TRBJ1-1	.	TRBD1	TGCAGCGTTGAACAGGGGGAGGGAGCTTTCTTT	CSVEQGEGAFF
TRBV2	TRBJ2-3	few	.	TGTGCCAGCAGCCCAAACGTGGGCCTTCCATTTTCCCGCACAGATACGCAGTATTTT	CASSPNVGLPFSRTDTQYF
TRBV5-1	TRBJ2-5	.	.	TGCGCCAGCAGCATCGGAGAGACCCAGTACTTC	CASSIGETQYF
TRBV7-3	TRBJ2-3	.	TRBD2	TGTGCCAGCAGCCCTAGCGGGGTGTCAGATACGCAGTATTTT	CASSPSGVSDTQYF
TRBV2	TRBJ1-1	few	.	TGTGCCAGCAGTGAAGCGCTTAGTTCGTTTCCGGGGCGCAGCACTGAAGCTTTCTTT	CASSEALSSFPGRSTEAFF
TRBV4-3	TRBJ2-5	many	.	TGCGCCAGCAGCCAATTTCGTGGAGGTACAGGGAGTCAAGAGACCCAGTACTTC	CASSQFRGGTGSQETQYF
TRBV5-1	TRBJ2-7	.	TRBD1	TGCGCCAGCCACACCGGGACAGGGACCTACGAGCAGTACTTC	CASHTGTGTYEQYF
TRBV5-1	TRBJ2-7	few	.	TGCGCCAGCAGCTTGGGCGGCAGTATCAACGAGCAGTACTTC	CASSLGGSINEQYF
TRBV7-2	TRBJ2-1	few	TRBD2	TGTGCCAGCAGCTCGGGACTAGGGGCCTACAATGAGCAGTTCTTC	CASSSGLGAYNEQFF
TRBV25-1	TRBJ1-6	.	.	TGTGCCAGCAGAGAACTGGGATCACCCCTCCACTTT	CASRELGSPLHF
TRBV7-2	TRBJ1-2	.	TRBD1	TGTGCCAGCAGCTTAGGGCCTGGAGGGGGCAAAGTAGATGGCTACACCTTC	CASSLGPGGGKVDGYTF
TRBV29-1	TRBJ1-1	.	.	TGCAGCGTTGAAGGATTTGAAGCTTTCTTT	CSVEGFEAFF
TRBV29-1	TRBJ2-1	.	TRBD2	TGCAGCGCCAGACTAGCGGATGAGCAGTTCTTC	CSARLADEQFF
TRBV7-8	TRBJ2-2	.	TRBD2	TGTGCCAGCAGCCGCATGGGACTAGCGGTGAACACCGGGGAGCTGTTTTTT	CASSRMGLAVNTGELFF
TRBV29-1	TRBJ1-2	.	.	TGCAGCGTTGACAGGCAGGGGACGTATGGCTACACCTTC	CSVDRQGTYGYTF
TRBV29-1	TRBJ1-1	.	.	TGCAGCGTAGCTATGATCAACACTGAAGCTTTCTTT	CSVAMINTEAFF
TRBV29-1	TRBJ1-6	.	TRBD1	TGCAGCGCCCAGTCGGGACAGGCAAATTCACCCCTCCACTTT	CSAQSGQANSPLHF
TRBV25-1	TRBJ2-7	.	TRBD2	TGTGCCAGCAGTGATCTTCCGGGGGCGGGGGGCTACGAGCAGTACTTC	CASSDLPGAGGYEQYF
TRBV6-1	TRBJ1-4	few	TRBD1	TGTGCCAGCAGTTTGACCGGGACAGGGGGTGAAAAACTGTTTTTT	CASSLTGTGGEKLFF
TRBV6-6	TRBJ1-1	once	TRBD1	TGTGCCAGCAGTTACCTACAGGGGGCCGCGAACACTGAAGCTTTCTTT	CASSYLQGAANTEAFF
TRBV10-3	TRBJ2-7	.	.	TGTGCCATCAGTGAGCTCACCTACGAGCAGTACTTC	CAISELTYEQYF
TRBV4-3	TRBJ1-4	few	TRBD1	TGCGCCAGCAGCCAAACGAGGGGGCGCGTGGCTAATGAAAAACTGTTTTTT	CASSQTRGRVANEKLFF
TRBV7-2	TRBJ2-7	.	TRBD1	TGTGCCAGCAGCTTAGGAACAGGGGGCTACTACGAGCAGTACTTC	CASSLGTGGYYEQYF
TRBV2	TRBJ1-2	.	.	TGTGCCAGCAGTTCTGACTCGCTGTATGGCTACACCTTC	CASSSDSLYGYTF